The sequence of this T cell receptor (beta chain) was determined in a study of PD-1 blockade in mismatch repair-deficient tumors. Only in-frame clones appear in the TCRdb table, and some are missing; sequencing was by immunoSEQ multiplex PCR. The sample lists tens of thousands of clones; 81% were seen once. Study results and caveats: Rapid post-treatment expansion, then contraction, generally preceding radiologic response, marked tumor-resident clones.

V lost 3 bases and J lost 4, with 15 bases in between. From germline, CDR1 is WNHNN and CDR2 SYGVQD (reference sequence). The CDR3 extends over 15 amino acids. As for this clone: The antigen is unknown.

The V and J genes are TRBV10-1 and TRBJ1-1; D is possibly TRBD1 (6 bases). The source material was peripheral blood, sampled 12 weeks after starting pembrolizumab. The source of this sequence is an adult with mismatch repair-deficient cancer. CDR3 bases: TGCGCCAGCAGTGACCCACAGGGTGGTGGCACTGAAGCTTTCTTT. It yields the protein CASSDPQGGGTEAFF.